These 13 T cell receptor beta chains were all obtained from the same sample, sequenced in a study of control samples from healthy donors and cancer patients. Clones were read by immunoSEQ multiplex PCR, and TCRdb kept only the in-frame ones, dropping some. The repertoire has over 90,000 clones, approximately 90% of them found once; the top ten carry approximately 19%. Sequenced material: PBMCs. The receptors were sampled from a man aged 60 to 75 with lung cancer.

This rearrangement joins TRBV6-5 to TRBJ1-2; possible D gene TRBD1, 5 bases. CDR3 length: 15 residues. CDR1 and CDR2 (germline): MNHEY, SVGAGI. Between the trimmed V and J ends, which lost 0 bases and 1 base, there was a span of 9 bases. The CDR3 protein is CASSYSGTVNYGYTF. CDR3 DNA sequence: TGTGCCAGCAGTTACTCCGGGACGGTTAACTATGGCTACACCTTC.

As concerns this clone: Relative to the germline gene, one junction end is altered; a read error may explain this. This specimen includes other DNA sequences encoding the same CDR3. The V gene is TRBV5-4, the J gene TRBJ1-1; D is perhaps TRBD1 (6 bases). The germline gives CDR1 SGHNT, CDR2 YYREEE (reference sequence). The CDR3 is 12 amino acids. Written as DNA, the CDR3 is TGCGCCAGCAGCAACAGGGTGACTGAAGCTTTCTTT. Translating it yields CASSNRVTEAFF.

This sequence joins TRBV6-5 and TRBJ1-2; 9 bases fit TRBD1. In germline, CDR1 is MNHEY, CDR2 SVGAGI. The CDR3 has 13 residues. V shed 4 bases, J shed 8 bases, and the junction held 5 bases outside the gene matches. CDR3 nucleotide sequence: TGTGCCAGCAGTTCCGGGACAGGGCGAGGCTACACCTTC. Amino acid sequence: CASSSGTGRGYTF.

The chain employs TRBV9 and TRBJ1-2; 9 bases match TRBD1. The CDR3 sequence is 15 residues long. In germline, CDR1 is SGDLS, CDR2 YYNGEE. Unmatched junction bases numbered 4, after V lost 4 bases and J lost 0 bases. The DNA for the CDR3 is TGTGCCAGCAGCTCACAGGGGGCGGCTAACTATGGCTACACCTTC. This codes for CASSSQGAANYGYTF.

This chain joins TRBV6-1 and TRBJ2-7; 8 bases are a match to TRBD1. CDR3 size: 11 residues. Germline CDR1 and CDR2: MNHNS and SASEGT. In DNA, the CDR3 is TGTGCCAGCAGTGAAGCGGACAGGGTCCACGTC. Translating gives CASSEADRVHV.

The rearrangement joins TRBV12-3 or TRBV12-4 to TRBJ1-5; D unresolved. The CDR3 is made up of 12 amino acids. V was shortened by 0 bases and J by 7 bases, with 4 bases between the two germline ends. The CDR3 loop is CASSLAGQPQHF. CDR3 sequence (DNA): TGTGCCAGCAGTTTAGCGGGGCAGCCCCAGCATTTT.

This CDR3 reads CASRRTGGQPQHF. As DNA, the CDR3 is TGTGCCAGCAGAAGGACAGGGGGGCAGCCCCAGCATTTT. V is TRBV27 and J is TRBJ1-5; 10 bases are shared with TRBD1. This CDR3 has 13 amino acids. Germline assignment: CDR1 MNHEY and CDR2 SMNVEV (reference sequence). Trimming at V came to 6 bases and at J to 7 bases, leaving 3 bases not matched to a gene.

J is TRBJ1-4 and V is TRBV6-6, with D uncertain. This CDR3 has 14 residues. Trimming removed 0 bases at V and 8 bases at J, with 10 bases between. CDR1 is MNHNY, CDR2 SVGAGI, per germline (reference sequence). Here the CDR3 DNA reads TGTGCCAGCAGTTACTCACTAGGTTCCGAAAAACTGTTTTTT. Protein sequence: CASSYSLGSEKLFF.

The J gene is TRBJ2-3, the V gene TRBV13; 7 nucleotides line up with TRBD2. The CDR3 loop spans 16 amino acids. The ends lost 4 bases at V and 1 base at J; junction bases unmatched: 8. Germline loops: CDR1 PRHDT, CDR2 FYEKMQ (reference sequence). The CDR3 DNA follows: TGTGCCAGCAGCTCATCCCTGGGGGGGGGCACAGATACGCAGTATTTT. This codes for CASSSSLGGGTDTQYF.

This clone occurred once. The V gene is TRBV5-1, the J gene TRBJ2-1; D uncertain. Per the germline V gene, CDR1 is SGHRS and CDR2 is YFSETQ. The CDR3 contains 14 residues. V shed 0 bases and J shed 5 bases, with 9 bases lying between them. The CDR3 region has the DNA TGCGCCAGCAGCTTGGACGTGACCAACAATGAGCAGTTCTTC. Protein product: CASSLDVTNNEQFF. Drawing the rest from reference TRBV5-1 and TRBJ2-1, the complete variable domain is KAGVTQTPRYLIKTRGQQVTLSCSPISGHRSVSWYQQTPGQGLQFLFEYFSETQRNKGNFPGRFSGRQFSNSRSEMNVSTLELGDSALYLCASSLDVTNNEQFFGPGTRLTVL.

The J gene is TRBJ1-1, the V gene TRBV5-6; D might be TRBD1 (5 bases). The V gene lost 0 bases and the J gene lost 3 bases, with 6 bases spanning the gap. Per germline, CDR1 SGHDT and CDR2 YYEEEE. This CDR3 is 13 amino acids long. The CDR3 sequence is CASSLAGYTEAFF. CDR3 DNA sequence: TGTGCCAGCAGCTTGGCAGGGTACACTGAAGCTTTCTTT.

CDR3 sequence (DNA): TGTGCCAGCAGCCCCTCAGGGGCAGAATGGGGAAAACTGTTTTTT. It codes for CASSPSGAEWGKLFF. The rearrangement uses TRBV3-1 (or the pseudogene TRBV3-2) and TRBJ1-4; D is perhaps TRBD1 (6 bases). CDR3 length: 15 residues. Germline-derived CDR1 and CDR2 are LGHDT and YNNKEL (reference sequence). V was clipped by 4 bases and J by 10 bases, with 19 bases between them.

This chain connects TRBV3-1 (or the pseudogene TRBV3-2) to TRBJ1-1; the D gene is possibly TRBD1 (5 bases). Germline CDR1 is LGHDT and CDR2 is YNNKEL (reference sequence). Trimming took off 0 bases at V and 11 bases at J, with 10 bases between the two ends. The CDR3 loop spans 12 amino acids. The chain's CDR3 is CASSQDARVAFF. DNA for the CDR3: TGTGCCAGCAGCCAAGATGCCAGGGTGGCTTTCTTT.